This section outlines one T cell receptor (beta chain) sequence together with its context. Its antigen is not identified. Using immunoSEQ multiplex PCR, the repertoire was profiled, and TCRdb retains in-frame clones only, with some absent. This sample has roughly 40,000 clones, with 91% found just once. This sample is part of a study of graft-versus-host responses after intestinal transplantation. Study summary: Multivisceral, liver-intestinal, or isolated intestinal grafts went to recipients. Anti-thymocyte globulin induction preceded about 3 years of tacrolimus and steroid maintenance in all recipients.

General study results and limits: Across patients carrying graft-donor T cell macrochimerism, allografts held high graft-versus-host to host-versus-graft clonal ratios. The marrow of recipients harbored GvH clones, and ileum or blood showed some of them first.

This sequence was found in a human patient who received an intestinal transplant, so some T cells may come from the graft donor. Material: PBMCs, obtained 524 days after transplant.

This chain's CDR3 is CASSLPEAGFNEQFF. The CDR3 DNA is TGTGCCAGCAGCCTCCCTGAAGCGGGGTTTAATGAGCAGTTCTTC. The chain is built from TRBV7-3 and TRBJ2-1, with 7 nucleotides matching TRBD2. This CDR3 region has 15 residues. The V gene end was trimmed by 5 bases and the J gene end by 7 bases; junction bases not matched to a gene: 11. Germline CDR1 is SGHTA and CDR2 is FQGTGA.